This T cell receptor beta chain came from a study of T cell changes during pregnancy in multiple sclerosis. The method was immunoSEQ multiplex PCR; TCRdb's version includes in-frame clones alone and lacks a portion of them. The sample contains 40,000 to 55,000 clones, about 94% of which appear only once. Germline CDR1 reads PRHDT; CDR2 reads FYEKMQ (reference sequence). The V gene lost 5 bases and the J gene lost 5 bases, with 12 bases spanning the gap. This CDR3 has 13 residues. The V call is TRBV13, the J call TRBJ1-1; D call uncertain. This specimen was CD8+ T cells from peripheral blood mononuclear cells, taken in the first trimester of pregnancy. The sequence derives from a female donor with multiple sclerosis, enrolled in a pregnancy study. CDR3 sequence (DNA): TGTGCCAGCAGCCCCCGCGGGGAAACTGAAGCTTTCTTT. This encodes CASSPRGETEAFF.